This T cell receptor beta chain was observed in a study of T cell repertoires in cytomegalovirus infection. Turning to the study itself: As its CMV epitopes, the study selected recently identified HLA-C-restricted and well-studied HLA-B-restricted targets. In public TCR beta signatures, there were indications of both CMV infection and matching HLA type.

Each CDR3 protein gets one entry after TCRdb re-called the reads with MiXCR. The data show about 900,000 distinct CDR3 sequences, approximately 33% seen once. Trimming took 1 base from V and 1 from J, leaving 8 bases between them. Germline CDR1 is SEHNR and CDR2 is FQNEAQ (reference sequence). The CDR3 length is 15 residues. As concerns this clonotype: The antigen remains undetermined.

The V gene is TRBV7-9, the J gene TRBJ2-1; D remains ambiguous. The TCR sequence derives from a human donor in good health (CMV status not recorded). Some clones in this sample may be carry-over from other donors' samples. Material: cultured CD8+ T cells from PBMCs, obtained from culture after CMV antigen stimulation. CDR3 sequence: CASSLVPASYNEQFF. The CDR3 coding sequence is TGTGCCAGCAGCTTAGTTCCGGCATCCTACAATGAGCAGTTCTTC.